This T cell receptor (beta chain) comes out of a study of beta chain features in type 1 diabetes. The CDR3 runs to 16 residues. V shed 5 bases, J shed 0 bases, and the junction held 7 bases outside the gene matches. The V gene's germline CDR1 is SGHTA and CDR2 FQGTGA. Expressed TCRB transcripts got sequenced, as all isolated RNA was reverse transcribed. The table came from immunoSEQ multiplex PCR; TCRdb's copy has only in-frame clones and leaves some out. The sample lists 640,000 or so clones, 13% seen once, with 0.02% to 0.025% in the top ten. About this clone: The antigen remains unidentified.

Overall study findings and caveats: The naive, central memory and Treg TCRB repertoires showed an apparent similarity that was greater among patients than among healthy donors. Any HLA-type effect on TCRB rearrangement remained unresolved here. Among patients with Type 1 diabetes, TCRB CDR3s were moderately but significantly shorter in every one of the four CD4+ subsets.

Sequencing was done on a sample of naive CD4+ T cells from blood. The rearrangement uses TRBV7-3 and TRBJ2-1; 7 bases align to TRBD1. This sequence was found in a man between 18 and 35 years old with type 1 diabetes. The CDR3 loop is CASSTTAGGSYNEQFF. The CDR3, as DNA: TGTGCCAGCAGCACCACAGCAGGGGGCTCCTACAATGAGCAGTTCTTC. The full variable domain, completed using reference TRBV7-3 and TRBJ2-1, is GAGVSQTPSNKVTEKGKYVELRCDPISGHTALYWYRQSLGQGPEFLIYFQGTGAADDSGLPNDRFFAVRPEGSVSTLKIQRTERGDSAVYLCASSTTAGGSYNEQFFGPGTRLTVL.